This TCR beta chain was documented in a study of T cell changes during pregnancy in multiple sclerosis. J lost 2 bases, V lost 6 bases, and 3 bases had no gene match. This CDR3 has 13 residues. Germline CDR1 reads SGHTA; CDR2 reads FQGNSA. Using immunoSEQ multiplex PCR, the repertoire was profiled, and TCRdb retains in-frame clones only, with some absent. The sample comprises 30,000 to 40,000 clones, 91% of which are singletons, and 5% to 6.5% rests with the top ten. The count of this clone is one. The origin of this receptor is a female donor with multiple sclerosis, enrolled in a pregnancy study. The rearrangement links TRBV7-2 to TRBJ1-1; TRBD1 agrees at 7 bases. Sample: CD8+ T cells from peripheral blood mononuclear cells, taken in the second trimester of pregnancy. Here the CDR3 reads CASRWDSNTEAFF. In DNA form, the CDR3 reads TGTGCCAGCAGATGGGACAGTAACACTGAAGCTTTCTTT.